The 20 T cell receptor beta chains below come from one sample, sequenced in a study of T-cell memory formation after mild COVID-19. One entry per CDR3 protein results from TCRdb running MiXCR on the 5' RACE reads. Of about 110,000 distinct CDR3 sequences in the sample, around an eighth were seen once. The sample was PBMCs or a T cell subset sorted from them (not recorded which). These receptor sequences come from an adult woman who had mild COVID-19 (a few samples of this study predate the infection). Cell type and time point are not known.

This clonotype turned up a few times. This rearrangement joins TRBV6-1 to TRBJ2-7; D possibly corresponds to TRBD2 (6 bases). This CDR3 spans 14 amino acids. V was shortened by 8 bases and J by 6 bases, with 20 bases between the two germline ends. The germline gives CDR1 MNHNS, CDR2 SASEGT. The CDR3 region has the DNA TGTGCCAGCGGGCCCCCGGACTACACTCTCGAGCAGTACTTC. Encoded protein: CASGPPDYTLEQYF.

This clonotype was recorded a few times. The rearrangement links TRBV12-3 or TRBV12-4 to TRBJ1-2; D unresolved. Trimming pared 1 base from V and 10 bases from J, leaving 16 bases between. The CDR3 length is 14 residues. CDR3 in amino acids: CASSLGERDLDYTF. CDR3 sequence (DNA): TGTGCCAGCAGTTTAGGTGAGAGGGATCTGGACTACACCTTC.

This clonotype was counted between two and nine times. V usage is TRBV7-9 and J usage is TRBJ2-7; 9 positions agree with TRBD1. The CDR3 length is 16 residues. Germline loops: CDR1 SEHNR, CDR2 FQNEAQ (reference sequence). V lost 1 base, J lost 5 bases, and 9 bases stayed unmatched. CDR3 protein: CASSLVLGQGRDEQYF. The CDR3 DNA follows: TGTGCCAGCAGCTTAGTGTTGGGACAGGGAAGGGACGAGCAGTACTTC.

This clonotype was recorded at least ten times. The chain couples TRBV9 to TRBJ2-7; 7 positions match TRBD1. CDR1 is SGDLS, CDR2 YYNGEE, per germline. There are 13 residues in the CDR3. After removal of 3 bases from V and 3 bases from J, the junction contained 3 bases not matched to a gene. The CDR3 sequence is CASSEAGGYEQYF. CDR3 in DNA: TGTGCCAGCAGCGAAGCAGGGGGCTACGAGCAGTACTTC.

This clonotype was seen a handful of times. The CDR3, as DNA: TGCGCCAGCAGCTTGACAGCGATGAATGAAAAACTGTTTTTT. Translating it yields CASSLTAMNEKLFF. The chain links TRBV5-1 to TRBJ1-4; D ambiguous. This CDR3 spans 14 amino acids. V was shortened by 1 base and J by 5 bases, with 9 bases between the two germline ends. The germline gives CDR1 SGHRS, CDR2 YFSETQ.

The V and J genes are TRBV7-9 and TRBJ2-1; 16 nucleotides agree with TRBD2. The germline V gene has CDR1 SEHNR and CDR2 FQNEAQ (reference sequence). The CDR3 length is 18 residues. V was clipped by 6 bases and J by 2 bases; unmatched bases: 7. The CDR3 DNA sequence: TGTGCCAGCAGAACCGGGACTAGCGGGGGGGGGACCTACAATGAGCAGTTCTTC. Its protein product is CASRTGTSGGGTYNEQFF.

V usage is TRBV19 and J usage is TRBJ1-5, with 8 bases matching TRBD1. The CDR3 contains 15 residues. CDR1 and CDR2 (germline): LNHDA, SQIVND (reference sequence). The junction had 7 bases not matched to a gene; V was cut back by 5 bases and J by 4 bases. This chain's CDR3 is CASSPDRGFNQPQHF. In DNA, the CDR3 is TGTGCCAGTAGTCCTGACAGGGGATTTAATCAGCCCCAGCATTTT.

The chain employs TRBV7-9 and TRBJ2-2; no clear D. Trimming removed 2 bases at V and 7 bases at J, with 8 bases between. The CDR3 totals 13 residues. Germline loops: CDR1 SEHNR, CDR2 FQNEAQ (reference sequence). In DNA, the CDR3 is TGTGCCAGCAGCTTATCCTCCTACGGGGAGCTGTTTTTT. It is translated as CASSLSSYGELFF.

The chain has TRBV3-1 and TRBJ1-4, with D perhaps matching TRBD1 (5 bases). V lost 4 bases and J lost 0, with 12 bases in between. Looked up from germline, CDR1 is LGHDT and CDR2 is YNNKEL (reference sequence). This CDR3 is 16 amino acids long. For the CDR3, the DNA is TGTGCCAGCAGCCGACAGCCTTGGACAACTAATGAAAAACTGTTTTTT. This translates into CASSRQPWTTNEKLFF.

This clonotype has ten or more counts. The chain uses TRBV13 and TRBJ2-7; 7 positions agree with TRBD2. The V segment lost 0 bases and the J segment 2 bases; nucleotides outside the gene matches: 13. CDR3 length equals 18 residues. Germline V gives CDR1 PRHDT, CDR2 FYEKMQ (reference sequence). Here the CDR3 reads CASSLGGLESGTTYEQYF. DNA of the CDR3: TGTGCCAGCAGCTTAGGGGGCTTGGAAAGCGGGACTACCTACGAGCAGTACTTC. The full variable domain, in which reference TRBV13 and TRBJ2-7 provide the parts outside the CDR3, is AAGVIQSPRHLIKEKRETATLKCYPIPRHDTVYWYQQGPGQDPQFLISFYEKMQSDKGSIPDRFSAQQFSDYHSELNMSSLELGDSALYFCASSLGGLESGTTYEQYFGPGTRLTVT.

This clonotype was counted many times. This chain links TRBV6-5 with TRBJ2-5; D is perhaps TRBD2 (5 bases). The CDR3 extends over 12 amino acids. CDR1 and CDR2 (germline): MNHEY, SVGAGI. The V gene lost 6 bases and the J gene lost 1 base, with 6 bases spanning the gap. In nucleotides, the CDR3 is TGTGCCAGCAGGGACTCCCAAGAGACCCAGTACTTC. Translated: CASRDSQETQYF.

The sample holds a few counts of this clonotype. The chain links TRBV7-6 to TRBJ2-3, with TRBD2 matching over 11 bases. The V gene's germline CDR1 is SGHVS and CDR2 FNYEAQ. The length of the CDR3 is 15 residues. J lost 4 bases, V lost 5 bases, and 5 bases had no gene match. The CDR3 loop reads CASSLYSGGADTQYF. In nucleotides, the CDR3 is TGTGCCAGCAGCCTCTATAGCGGGGGGGCAGATACGCAGTATTTT.

This clonotype was detected a few times. The chain links TRBV5-1 to TRBJ2-7, with 12 bases matching TRBD1. The CDR3 covers 15 residues. Germline lookup yields CDR1 SGHRS and CDR2 YFSETQ. After removal of 0 bases from V and 5 bases from J, the junction contained 3 bases not matched to a gene. For the CDR3, the DNA is TGCGCCAGCAGCTTGGGGGGGACAGGGGGCCACGAGCAGTACTTC. Protein sequence: CASSLGGTGGHEQYF.

A few counts support this clonotype. The rearrangement joins TRBV20-1 to TRBJ2-1; 13 bases line up with TRBD2. This CDR3 has 15 amino acids. The germline V gene encodes CDR1 DFQATT and CDR2 SNEGSKA (reference sequence). Trimming removed 5 bases from V and 7 bases from J; junction bases left unmatched: 8. CDR3 DNA: TGCAGTGCTTGGGGGGGACTAGCGGGGACAAATGAGCAGTTCTTC. It encodes CSAWGGLAGTNEQFF.

CDR3 sequence: CASSSGLAGKNTGELFF. CDR3 coding DNA: TGTGCCAGCAGCTCGGGACTAGCGGGGAAGAACACCGGGGAGCTGTTTTTT. The chain couples TRBV7-9 to TRBJ2-2; 13 bases are a match to TRBD2. CDR1 and CDR2 (germline): SEHNR, FQNEAQ (reference sequence). J lost 1 base, V lost 4 bases, and 3 bases had no gene match. The CDR3 is 17 amino acids.

About this clonotype: Germline is not matched at one junction end, which may reflect a read error. The chain is built from TRBV7-9 and TRBJ1-1, with D hard to call. The CDR3 runs to 16 residues. CDR1 SEHNR and CDR2 FQNEAQ come from the germline V gene (reference sequence). The CDR3 protein is CASILPPGRPNAEAFF. Written as DNA, the CDR3 is TGTGCCAGCATCCTTCCTCCCGGCCGGCCGAACGCTGAAGCTTTCTTT.

V is TRBV12-3 or TRBV12-4 and J is TRBJ2-1; TRBD1 aligns across 12 bases. After removal of 5 bases from V and 5 bases from J, the junction contained 4 bases not matched to a gene. This CDR3 comprises 15 residues. Here the CDR3 reads CASSGDRGLNNEQFF. Written as DNA, the CDR3 is TGTGCCAGCAGTGGGGACAGGGGGCTAAACAATGAGCAGTTCTTC.

V gene TRBV20-1 combines with J gene TRBJ1-6; no firm D call. V lost 1 base and J 5 bases, leaving 12 bases between the germline ends. Germline V gives CDR1 DFQATT, CDR2 SNEGSKA (reference sequence). The CDR3 covers 15 residues. Here the CDR3 reads CSARGRRNNNSPLHF. The CDR3 bases are TGCAGTGCTAGAGGGAGACGGAACAATAATTCACCCCTCCACTTT.

The V call is TRBV5-1, the J call TRBJ2-5; TRBD2 aligns across 7 bases. This CDR3 is built from 14 residues. J lost 1 base, V lost 4 bases, and 4 bases had no gene match. Germline-derived CDR1 and CDR2 are SGHRS and YFSETQ. The CDR3 region has the DNA TGCGCCAGCAGCCCCGGGGGGTTCCAAGAGACCCAGTACTTC. It codes for CASSPGGFQETQYF.

This clonotype was found many times. This rearrangement joins TRBV7-6 to TRBJ2-5; D gene unclear. This CDR3 contains 13 residues. V was trimmed by 3 bases and J by 1 base, leaving 6 bases between them. CDR1 and CDR2 (germline): SGHVS, FNYEAQ. The CDR3 is CASSLNSQETQYF. DNA for the CDR3: TGTGCCAGCAGCTTGAACTCCCAAGAGACCCAGTACTTC.